This paragraph covers one TCR beta chain sequence. This entry comes from a study of blood T cell repertoires in COVID-19. The CDR3 has 14 amino acids. With V trimmed by 3 bases and J by 4 bases, 3 bases remained unmatched. From germline, CDR1 is GTSNPN and CDR2 SVGIG (reference sequence). Sequencing used immunoSEQ multiplex PCR; TCRdb keeps in-frame clones, though not all of them. The top ten hold about 5.8% of the sample, which has 150,000 to 200,000 clones, 81% seen once. The TCR comes from a woman aged 35 to 49 with acute COVID-19. The chain uses TRBV30 and TRBJ1-2; 12 positions match TRBD1. Sequenced material: PBMCs or T cells enriched from blood (not recorded which). CDR3 in amino acids: CAWRGDRGLYGYTF. DNA for the CDR3: TGTGCCTGGAGGGGGGACAGGGGGCTCTATGGCTACACCTTC.